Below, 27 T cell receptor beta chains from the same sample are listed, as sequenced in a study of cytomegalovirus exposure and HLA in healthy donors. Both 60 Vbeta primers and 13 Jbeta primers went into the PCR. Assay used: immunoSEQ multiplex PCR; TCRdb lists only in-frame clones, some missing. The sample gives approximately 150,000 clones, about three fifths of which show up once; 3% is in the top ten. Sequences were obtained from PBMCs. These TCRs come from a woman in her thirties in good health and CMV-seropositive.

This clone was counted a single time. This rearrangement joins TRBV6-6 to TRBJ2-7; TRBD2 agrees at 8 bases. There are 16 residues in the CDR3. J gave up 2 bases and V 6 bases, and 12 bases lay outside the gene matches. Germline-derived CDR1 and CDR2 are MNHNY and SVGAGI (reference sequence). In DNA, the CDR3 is TGTGCCAGCAGCATAAGGCGGGGGGCCGAACCCTACGAGCAGTACTTC. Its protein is CASSIRRGAEPYEQYF.

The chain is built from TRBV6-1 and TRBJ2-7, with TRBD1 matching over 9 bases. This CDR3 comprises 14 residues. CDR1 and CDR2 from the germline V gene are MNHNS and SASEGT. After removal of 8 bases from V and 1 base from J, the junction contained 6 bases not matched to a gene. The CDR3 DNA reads TGTGCCAGCGGAACAGGGGGCGCTTCCTACGAGCAGTACTTC. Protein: CASGTGGASYEQYF.

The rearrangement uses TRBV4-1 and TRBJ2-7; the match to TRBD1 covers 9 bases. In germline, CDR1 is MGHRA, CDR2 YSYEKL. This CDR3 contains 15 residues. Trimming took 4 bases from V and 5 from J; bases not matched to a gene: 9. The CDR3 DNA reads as TGCGCCAGCAGCCCTACCGGGACAGGGTTAAACGAGCAGTACTTC. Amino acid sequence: CASSPTGTGLNEQYF.

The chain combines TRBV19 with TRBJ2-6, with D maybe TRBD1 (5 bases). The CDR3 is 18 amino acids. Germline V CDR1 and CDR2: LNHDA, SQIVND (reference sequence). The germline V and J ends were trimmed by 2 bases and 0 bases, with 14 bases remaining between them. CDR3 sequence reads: CASSIFARAPSGANVLTF. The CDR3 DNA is TGTGCCAGTAGTATATTTGCCAGGGCCCCCTCTGGGGCCAACGTCCTGACTTTC.

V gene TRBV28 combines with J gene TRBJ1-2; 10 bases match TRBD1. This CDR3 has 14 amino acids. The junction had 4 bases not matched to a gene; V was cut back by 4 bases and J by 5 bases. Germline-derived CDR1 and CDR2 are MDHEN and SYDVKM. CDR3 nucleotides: TGTGCCAGCAGTTCGCCGGGACAGGGGTATGGCTACACCTTC. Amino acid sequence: CASSSPGQGYGYTF.

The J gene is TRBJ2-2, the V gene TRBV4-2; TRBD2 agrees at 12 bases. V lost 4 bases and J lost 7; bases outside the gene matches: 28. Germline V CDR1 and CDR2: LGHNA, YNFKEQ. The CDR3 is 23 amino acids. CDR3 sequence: CASSRLSVSGDPRTSGIHGELFF. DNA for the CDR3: TGTGCCAGCAGCCGACTGAGCGTCTCGGGGGATCCCAGGACTAGCGGGATCCACGGGGAGCTGTTTTTT.

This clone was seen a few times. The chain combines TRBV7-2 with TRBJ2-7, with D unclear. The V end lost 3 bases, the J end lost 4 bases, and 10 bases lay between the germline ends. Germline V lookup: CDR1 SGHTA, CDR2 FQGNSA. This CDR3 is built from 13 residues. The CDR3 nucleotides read TGTGCCAGCAGCTTCCAGACTGGATACGAGCAGTACTTC. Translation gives CASSFQTGYEQYF.

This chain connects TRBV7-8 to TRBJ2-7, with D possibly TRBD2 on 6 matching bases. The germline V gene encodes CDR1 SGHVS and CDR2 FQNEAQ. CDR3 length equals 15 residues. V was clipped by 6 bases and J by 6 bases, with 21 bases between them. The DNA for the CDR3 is TGTGCCAGCAGTACTCTCCGGGAGTATCTATTCGAGCAGTACTTC. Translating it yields CASSTLREYLFEQYF.

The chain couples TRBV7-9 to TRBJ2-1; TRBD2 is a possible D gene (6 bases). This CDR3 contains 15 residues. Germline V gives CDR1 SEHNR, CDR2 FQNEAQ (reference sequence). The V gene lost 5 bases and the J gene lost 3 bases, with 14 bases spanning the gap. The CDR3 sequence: CASSQRRRDYNEQFF. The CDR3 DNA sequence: TGTGCCAGCAGCCAGCGCCGGCGGGACTACAATGAGCAGTTCTTC.

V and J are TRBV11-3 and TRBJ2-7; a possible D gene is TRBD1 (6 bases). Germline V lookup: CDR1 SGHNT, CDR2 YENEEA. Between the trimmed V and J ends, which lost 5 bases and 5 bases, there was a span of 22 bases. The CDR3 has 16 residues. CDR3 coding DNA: TGTGCCAGCAGCCTCGGTGACAGGACAAAAATGGACGAGCAGTACTTC. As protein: CASSLGDRTKMDEQYF.

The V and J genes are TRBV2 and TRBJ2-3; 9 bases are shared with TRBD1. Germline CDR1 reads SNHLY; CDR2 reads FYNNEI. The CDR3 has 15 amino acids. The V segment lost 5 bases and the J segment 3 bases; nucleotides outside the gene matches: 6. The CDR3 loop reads CASSTNRGRTDTQYF. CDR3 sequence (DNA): TGTGCCAGCAGTACCAACAGGGGGCGGACAGATACGCAGTATTTT.

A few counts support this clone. CDR3 loop: CASSPKIGTSGGYLFYEQYF. For the CDR3, the DNA is TGTGCCAGCAGTCCGAAGATTGGGACTAGCGGGGGTTACTTGTTCTACGAGCAGTACTTC. The chain recombines TRBV28 with TRBJ2-7; 14 bases match TRBD2. V shed 5 bases and J 3 bases; nucleotides not matched to a gene: 18. The CDR3 consists of 20 residues. Germline V lookup: CDR1 MDHEN, CDR2 SYDVKM.

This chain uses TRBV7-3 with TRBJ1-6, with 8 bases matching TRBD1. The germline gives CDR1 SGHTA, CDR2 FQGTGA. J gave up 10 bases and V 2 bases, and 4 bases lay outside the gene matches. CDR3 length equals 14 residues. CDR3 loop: CASSLGQGRSPLHF. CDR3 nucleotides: TGTGCCAGCAGCTTAGGACAGGGAAGGTCACCCCTCCACTTT.

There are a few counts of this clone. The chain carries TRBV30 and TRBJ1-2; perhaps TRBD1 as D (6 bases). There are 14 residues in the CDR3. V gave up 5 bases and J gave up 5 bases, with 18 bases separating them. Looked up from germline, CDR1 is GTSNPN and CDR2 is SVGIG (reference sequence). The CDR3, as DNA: TGTGCCTGGGTTGGAGGACAGTTTTCATATGGCTACACCTTC. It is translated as CAWVGGQFSYGYTF.

Here the CDR3 reads CASSVQQGRGNEQFF. The CDR3 DNA sequence: TGTGCCAGCAGCGTACAACAGGGGCGGGGAAATGAGCAGTTCTTC. The gene calls are TRBV7-6 and TRBJ2-1, with D tentatively TRBD1 (7 bases). CDR1 is SGHVS, CDR2 FNYEAQ, per germline. Trimming shortened V by 5 bases and J by 7 bases, and 18 bases separated the two germline ends. This CDR3 has 15 residues.

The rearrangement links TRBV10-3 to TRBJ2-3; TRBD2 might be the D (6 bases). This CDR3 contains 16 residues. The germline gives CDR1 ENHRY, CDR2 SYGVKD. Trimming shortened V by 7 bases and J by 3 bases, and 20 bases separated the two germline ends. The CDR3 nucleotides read TGTGCCATCACCCAGGGAGGTGTGTTAGCGACAGATACGCAGTATTTT. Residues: CAITQGGVLATDTQYF.

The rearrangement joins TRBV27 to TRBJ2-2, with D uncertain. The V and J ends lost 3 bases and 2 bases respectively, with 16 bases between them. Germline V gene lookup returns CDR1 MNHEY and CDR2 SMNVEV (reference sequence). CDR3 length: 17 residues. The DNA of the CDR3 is TGTGCCAGCAGTTTGTATTGGGTTAGCAGCAACACCGGGGAGCTGTTTTTT. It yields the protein CASSLYWVSSNTGELFF.

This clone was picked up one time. CDR3 region: CASSQDTPGDNQPQHF. CDR3 in DNA: TGCGCCAGCAGCCAAGATACCCCGGGGGACAATCAGCCCCAGCATTTT. The genes are TRBV4-1 and TRBJ1-5, with D possibly matching TRBD1 (5 bases). The germline gives CDR1 MGHRA, CDR2 YSYEKL. Trimming pared 0 bases from V and 3 bases from J, leaving 12 bases between. The CDR3 totals 16 residues.

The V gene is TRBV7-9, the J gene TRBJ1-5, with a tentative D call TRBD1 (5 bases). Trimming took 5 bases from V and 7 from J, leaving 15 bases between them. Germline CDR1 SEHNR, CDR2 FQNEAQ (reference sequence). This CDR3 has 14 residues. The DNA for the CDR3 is TGTGCCAGCAGCCCCGGGGGGGGGAACCAGCCCCAGCATTTT. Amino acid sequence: CASSPGGGNQPQHF.

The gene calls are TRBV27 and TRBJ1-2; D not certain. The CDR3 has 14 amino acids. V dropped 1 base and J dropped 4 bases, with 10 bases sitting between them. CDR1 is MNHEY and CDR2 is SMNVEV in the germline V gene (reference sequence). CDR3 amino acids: CASSLFESGYGYTF. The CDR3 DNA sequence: TGTGCCAGCAGTTTATTTGAGTCGGGCTATGGCTACACCTTC.

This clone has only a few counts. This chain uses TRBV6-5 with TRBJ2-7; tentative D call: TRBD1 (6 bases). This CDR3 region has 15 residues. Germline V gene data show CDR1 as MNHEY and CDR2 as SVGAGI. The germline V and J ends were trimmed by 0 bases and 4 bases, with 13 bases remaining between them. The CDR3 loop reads CASSYSTGKGYEQYF. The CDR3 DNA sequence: TGTGCCAGCAGTTACTCTACAGGGAAGGGGTACGAGCAGTACTTC.

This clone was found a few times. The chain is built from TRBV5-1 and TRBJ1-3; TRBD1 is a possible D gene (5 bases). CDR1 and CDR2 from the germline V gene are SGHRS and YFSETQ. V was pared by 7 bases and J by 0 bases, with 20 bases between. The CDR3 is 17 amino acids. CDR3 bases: TGCGCCAGCGCCCGGGTAACCACAGGAAACTCTGGAAACACCATATATTTT. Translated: CASARVTTGNSGNTIYF.

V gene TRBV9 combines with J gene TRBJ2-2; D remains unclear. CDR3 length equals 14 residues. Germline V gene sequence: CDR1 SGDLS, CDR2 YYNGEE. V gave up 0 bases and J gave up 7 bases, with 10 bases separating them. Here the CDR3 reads CASSVERQHGELFF. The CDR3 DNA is TGTGCCAGCAGCGTAGAGAGGCAGCACGGGGAGCTGTTTTTT.

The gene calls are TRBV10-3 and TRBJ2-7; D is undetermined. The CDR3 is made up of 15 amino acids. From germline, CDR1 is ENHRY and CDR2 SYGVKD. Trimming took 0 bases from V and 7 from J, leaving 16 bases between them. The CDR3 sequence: CAISESHSRSWEQYF. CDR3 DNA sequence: TGTGCCATCAGTGAGTCTCACTCTCGGAGTTGGGAGCAGTACTTC.

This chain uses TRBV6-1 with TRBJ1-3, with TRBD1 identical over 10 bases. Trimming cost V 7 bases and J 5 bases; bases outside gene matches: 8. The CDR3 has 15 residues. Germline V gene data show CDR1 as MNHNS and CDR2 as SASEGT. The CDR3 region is CASTLDRGERNTIYF. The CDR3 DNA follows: TGTGCCAGCACCCTGGACAGGGGGGAACGAAACACCATATATTTT.

This CDR3 reads CASSPKTSGYNEQFF. In DNA form, the CDR3 reads TGTGCCAGCAGCCCAAAGACTAGCGGATACAATGAGCAGTTCTTC. V gene TRBV9 combines with J gene TRBJ2-1; 9 bases fit TRBD2. Germline assignment: CDR1 SGDLS and CDR2 YYNGEE. V shed 4 bases, J shed 4 bases, and the junction held 6 bases outside the gene matches. The CDR3 covers 15 residues.

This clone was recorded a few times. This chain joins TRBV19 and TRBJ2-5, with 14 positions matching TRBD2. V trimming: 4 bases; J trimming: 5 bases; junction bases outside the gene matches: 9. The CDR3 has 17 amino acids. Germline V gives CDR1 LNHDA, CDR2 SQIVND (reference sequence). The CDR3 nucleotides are TGTGCCAGTAGTACCGGGACTAGCGGGAGACTGGAGGAGACCCAGTACTTC. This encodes CASSTGTSGRLEETQYF.